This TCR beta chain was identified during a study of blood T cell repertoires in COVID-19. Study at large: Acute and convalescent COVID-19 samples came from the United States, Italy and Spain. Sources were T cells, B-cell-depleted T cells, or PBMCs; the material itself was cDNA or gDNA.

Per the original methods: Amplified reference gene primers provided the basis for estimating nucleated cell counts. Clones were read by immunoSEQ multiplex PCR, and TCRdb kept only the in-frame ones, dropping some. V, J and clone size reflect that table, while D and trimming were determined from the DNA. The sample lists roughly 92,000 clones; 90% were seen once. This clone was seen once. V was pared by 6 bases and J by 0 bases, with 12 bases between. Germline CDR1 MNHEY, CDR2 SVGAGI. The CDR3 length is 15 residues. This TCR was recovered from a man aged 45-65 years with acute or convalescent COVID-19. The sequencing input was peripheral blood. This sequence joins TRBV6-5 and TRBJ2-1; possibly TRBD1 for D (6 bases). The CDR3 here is CASSADRSSYNEQFF. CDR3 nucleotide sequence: TGTGCCAGCAGCGCAGACAGGAGCTCCTACAATGAGCAGTTCTTC.